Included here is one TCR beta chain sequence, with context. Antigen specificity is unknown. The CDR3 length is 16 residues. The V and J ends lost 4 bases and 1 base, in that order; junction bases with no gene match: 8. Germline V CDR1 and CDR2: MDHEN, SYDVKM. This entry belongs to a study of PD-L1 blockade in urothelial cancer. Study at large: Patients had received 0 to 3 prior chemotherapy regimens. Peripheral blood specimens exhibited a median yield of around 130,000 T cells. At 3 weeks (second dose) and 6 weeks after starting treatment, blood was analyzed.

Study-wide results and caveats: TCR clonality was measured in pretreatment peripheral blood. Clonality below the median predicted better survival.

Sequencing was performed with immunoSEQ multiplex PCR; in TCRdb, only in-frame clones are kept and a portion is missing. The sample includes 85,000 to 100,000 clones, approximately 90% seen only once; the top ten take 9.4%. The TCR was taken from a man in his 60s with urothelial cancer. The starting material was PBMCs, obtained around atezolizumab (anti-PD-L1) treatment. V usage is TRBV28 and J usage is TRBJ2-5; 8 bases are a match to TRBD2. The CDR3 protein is CASSSVIAGIQETQYF. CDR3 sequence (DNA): TGTGCCAGCAGTTCAGTTATAGCGGGGATCCAAGAGACCCAGTACTTC.